This is a list of T cell receptor beta chains from one sample in a study of T cell clusters in autoimmune cytopenias. For each CDR3 protein, TCRdb gives one entry from its re-call of the multiplex PCR reads, without DNA. The table for this sample gives about 8,200 distinct CDR3 sequences. The sample consisted of peripheral blood. Receptors were obtained from a human donor with an autoimmune cytopenia or autoimmune hepatitis (not recorded which). Both conserved end residues are part of each CDR3. The order of the fields is clone size, J gene, V gene, CDR3 protein. Where a row states a size, it is once, few, many or the class of an expanded clone; other rows omit it.

clone_size: medium-sized
j_call: TRBJ2-7
v_call: TRBV6-1
cdr3_aa: CASSSGQGASEQYF

clone_size: NA
j_call: TRBJ1-2
v_call: TRBV27
cdr3_aa: CASSMGAAANYGYTF

clone_size: NA
j_call: TRBJ1-5
v_call: TRBV12-3/TRBV12-4
cdr3_aa: CANSFGQQGSQPQHF

clone_size: NA
j_call: TRBJ1-5
v_call: TRBV12-3/TRBV12-4
cdr3_aa: CASTTGRGGSRKQPQHF

clone_size: NA
j_call: TRBJ2-1
v_call: TRBV7-6
cdr3_aa: CASSGQTSGGSYNEQFF

clone_size: NA
j_call: TRBJ1-2
v_call: TRBV6-5
cdr3_aa: CASSRRDNYGYTF

clone_size: NA
j_call: TRBJ2-2
v_call: TRBV7-9
cdr3_aa: CASVDNSRSGELFF

clone_size: NA
j_call: TRBJ1-1
v_call: TRBV27
cdr3_aa: CASRTGSTEAFF

clone_size: medium-sized
j_call: TRBJ2-7
v_call: TRBV30
cdr3_aa: CAWSSPRTSGRYEQYF

clone_size: NA
j_call: TRBJ2-2
v_call: TRBV6-5
cdr3_aa: CASRSTGTGGTGELFF

clone_size: NA
j_call: TRBJ2-7
v_call: TRBV12-3/TRBV12-4
cdr3_aa: CASSPGTGQPYEQYF

clone_size: medium-sized
j_call: TRBJ2-3
v_call: TRBV19
cdr3_aa: CASSGIRDTDTQYF

clone_size: medium-sized
j_call: TRBJ1-1
v_call: TRBV29-1
cdr3_aa: CSVIKNTEAFF

clone_size: medium-sized
j_call: TRBJ1-1
v_call: TRBV15
cdr3_aa: CATSRGTVMNTEAFF

clone_size: NA
j_call: TRBJ2-7
v_call: TRBV27
cdr3_aa: CASSSPDRFKYEQYF